These 32 T cell receptor beta chains were all obtained from the same sample, sequenced in a study of shared T cell receptors in the human thymus. TCRdb's table, derived via immunoSEQ multiplex PCR, lists solely in-frame clones and lacks some. The sample contains about 660,000 clones, more than 75% of which appear only once. These data also formed part of another study, on human thymus T cells.

Sequencing was carried out using thymocytes. The receptors stem from a boy younger than two with a congenital heart defect.

V and J are TRBV18 and TRBJ1-2; TRBD1 might be the D (6 bases). This CDR3 contains 15 residues. Germline CDR1 KGHSH, CDR2 LQKENI. V lost 0 bases to trimming and J lost 2 bases, with 10 bases between them. CDR3 nucleotides: TGTGCCAGCTCACCACCAGGGGGACACAACTATGGCTACACCTTC. Its translation is CASSPPGGHNYGYTF.

The chain links TRBV4-3 to TRBJ2-1, with 16 bases aligning to TRBD2. V trimming: 6 bases; J trimming: 6 bases; junction bases outside the gene matches: 11. The CDR3 runs 18 residues. Germline CDR1 reads LGHNA; CDR2 reads YSLEER. The chain's CDR3 is CASSPGTSGRAVVNEQFF. The CDR3 region has the DNA TGCGCCAGCAGTCCAGGGACTAGCGGGAGGGCCGTAGTCAATGAGCAGTTCTTC.

The chain couples TRBV19 to TRBJ2-6, with D possibly matching TRBD1 (7 bases). Germline CDR1 LNHDA, CDR2 SQIVND (reference sequence). V lost 3 bases to trimming and J lost 0 bases, with 21 bases between them. CDR3 length: 20 residues. CDR3 coding DNA: TGTGCCAGTAGTATTCAGTTCCAGGGGGGATGGGTCTCTGGGGCCAACGTCCTGACTTTC. Protein: CASSIQFQGGWVSGANVLTF.

The V call is TRBV10-3, the J call TRBJ2-6; D unclear. Deletions cut 4 bases from V and 1 base from J, with 8 bases between. Germline loops: CDR1 ENHRY, CDR2 SYGVKD. The CDR3 has 15 residues. This CDR3 is CAISVVGSGANVLTF. DNA for the CDR3: TGTGCCATCAGTGTAGTTGGTTCTGGGGCCAACGTCCTGACTTTC.

V is TRBV5-6 and J is TRBJ2-7, with 11 nucleotides matching TRBD1. Germline V CDR1 and CDR2: SGHDT, YYEEEE. The trim removed 2 bases at V and 5 bases at J, leaving 6 bases unmatched. There are 15 residues in the CDR3. CDR3 DNA sequence: TGTGCCAGCAGCTTTCCCGGGACAGGGGGGCACGAGCAGTACTTC. Translation: CASSFPGTGGHEQYF.

The chain carries TRBV4-1 and TRBJ1-6; maybe TRBD1 (5 bases). V dropped 0 bases and J dropped 9 bases, with 15 bases sitting between them. The CDR3 runs 16 residues. Germline V lookup: CDR1 MGHRA, CDR2 YSYEKL. The CDR3 sequence: CASSQDGARRGSPLHF. The CDR3 DNA sequence: TGCGCCAGCAGCCAAGATGGGGCAAGAAGGGGTTCACCCCTCCACTTT.

DNA of the CDR3: TGTGCCAGTAGTACCCGGGACAGGGTAGTTGGAGATACGCAGTATTTT. Its translation is CASSTRDRVVGDTQYF. The gene calls are TRBV19 and TRBJ2-3; TRBD1 agrees at 9 bases. The CDR3 is 16 amino acids. Trimming cost V 4 bases and J 5 bases; bases outside gene matches: 10. The germline CDR1 and CDR2 sequences are LNHDA and SQIVND (reference sequence).

This clone was detected once. The chain is built from TRBV30 and TRBJ2-7, with a possible D match to TRBD1 (6 bases). The V end was cut by 7 bases, the J end by 3 bases, with 19 bases between. This CDR3 has 14 amino acids. CDR1 and CDR2 (germline): GTSNPN, SVGIG (reference sequence). As DNA, the CDR3 is TGTGCCTCAAGCGGACAGAGCCCCGTCTACGAGCAGTACTTC. Translation gives CASSGQSPVYEQYF.

This chain joins TRBV9 and TRBJ2-3, with a tentative D call TRBD2 (6 bases). The CDR3 length is 17 residues. V was trimmed by 4 bases and J by 6 bases, leaving 24 bases between them. Germline V gene sequence: CDR1 SGDLS, CDR2 YYNGEE. CDR3 amino acids: CASSPARDSRTIDTQYF. DNA for the CDR3: TGTGCCAGCAGCCCGGCCCGGGACTCCAGGACCATCGATACGCAGTATTTT.

The V and J genes are TRBV5-1 and TRBJ2-1; 10 nucleotides align to TRBD2. CDR1 and CDR2 from the germline V gene are SGHRS and YFSETQ. The CDR3 sequence is 16 residues long. Trimming cost V 2 bases and J 2 bases; bases outside gene matches: 4. CDR3 DNA: TGCGCCAGCAGCTTTGAAAGCGGGGGGGCCTACAATGAGCAGTTCTTC. Its translation is CASSFESGGAYNEQFF.

The genes are TRBV7-9 and TRBJ1-2; a possible D gene is TRBD1 (5 bases). V was shortened by 5 bases and J by 7 bases, with 20 bases between the two germline ends. Germline V gene lookup returns CDR1 SEHNR and CDR2 FQNEAQ (reference sequence). The CDR3 spans 15 residues. In nucleotides, the CDR3 is TGTGCCAGCAGCGGGGGGGTGGAGGGCCCGCCTGGCTACACCTTC. Its translation: CASSGGVEGPPGYTF.

This chain uses TRBV19 with TRBJ2-5, with TRBD1 matching over 9 bases. V lost 6 bases, J lost 3 bases, and 8 bases stayed unmatched. Per germline, CDR1 LNHDA and CDR2 SQIVND (reference sequence). CDR3 size: 15 residues. CDR3: CASRDTGTGKETQYF. CDR3 nucleotides: TGTGCCAGTAGAGACACCGGGACAGGGAAAGAGACCCAGTACTTC.

The rearrangement links TRBV11-3 to TRBJ2-3; D gene uncertain. V gave up 5 bases and J gave up 4 bases, with 10 bases separating them. CDR1 and CDR2 (germline): SGHNT, YENEEA. The CDR3 consists of 13 residues. CDR3 DNA: TGTGCCAGCAGCCCGCTATGCCCAGATACGCAGTATTTT. Translated, it gives CASSPLCPDTQYF.

The chain carries TRBV6-5 and TRBJ1-2; 7 bases align to TRBD1. V shed 9 bases, J shed 4 bases, and the junction held 11 bases outside the gene matches. The CDR3 sequence is 14 residues long. CDR1 MNHEY and CDR2 SVGAGI come from the germline V gene. CDR3 sequence (DNA): TGTGCCAGTCGACAGGGAAAGTCAGGCTATGGCTACACCTTC. This sequence encodes CASRQGKSGYGYTF.

Only one count was recorded for this clone. The chain carries TRBV10-3 and TRBJ2-7, with D tentatively TRBD1 (5 bases). The germline V and J ends were trimmed by 11 bases and 0 bases, with 14 bases remaining between them. The germline V gene encodes CDR1 ENHRY and CDR2 SYGVKD. CDR3 length: 13 residues. DNA for the CDR3: TGTGCCGTGCAGGGAAACTCCTCCTACGAGCAGTACTTC. Residues: CAVQGNSSYEQYF.

This clone was seen a handful of times. The chain has TRBV28 and TRBJ2-7; 10 bases agree with TRBD1. With 1 base clipped from V and 7 bases from J, the junction kept 7 bases outside the gene matches. This CDR3 is built from 15 residues. The germline V gene has CDR1 MDHEN and CDR2 SYDVKM. CDR3 sequence: CASSLSGTGEGEQYF. The CDR3 DNA is TGTGCCAGCAGTTTATCGGGGACAGGGGAGGGGGAGCAGTACTTC. The entire variable domain, with the rest obtained from reference TRBV28 and TRBJ2-7, is as follows: DVKVTQSSRYLVKRTGEKVFLECVQDMDHENMFWYRQDPGLGLRLIYFSYDVKMKEKGDIPEGYSVSREKKERFSLILESASTNQTSMYLCASSLSGTGEGEQYFGPGTRLTVT.

This chain joins TRBV15 and TRBJ2-7; D unresolved. From germline, CDR1 is LNHNV and CDR2 YYDKDF (reference sequence). CDR3 length: 14 residues. V lost 1 base and J 1 base, leaving 8 bases between the germline ends. CDR3 in DNA: TGTGCCACCAGCAGAGGGAACAGTTCCTACGAGCAGTACTTC. Its protein is CATSRGNSSYEQYF.

This chain links TRBV27 with TRBJ1-5; TRBD1 is a possible D gene (5 bases). Germline CDR1 is MNHEY and CDR2 is SMNVEV (reference sequence). CDR3 size: 14 residues. Trimming left V 10 bases short and J 3 bases short, with 16 bases between. The CDR3: CAISPAGNNQPQHF. CDR3 in DNA: TGTGCCATCTCTCCGGCAGGGAACAATCAGCCCCAGCATTTT.

The J gene is TRBJ2-7, the V gene TRBV7-2; 8 bases are shared with TRBD2. CDR1 is SGHTA and CDR2 is FQGNSA in the germline V gene. The CDR3 totals 15 residues. J was trimmed by 1 base and V by 7 bases; bases with no gene match: 9. For the CDR3, the DNA is TGTGCCAGCAACCCGGGAGGGGAGGAGTCCTACGAGCAGTACTTC. It yields the protein CASNPGGEESYEQYF.

The J gene is TRBJ2-7, the V gene TRBV20-1; D ambiguous. V lost 4 bases and J 2 bases, leaving 6 bases between the germline ends. This CDR3 has 11 residues. Germline V gene data show CDR1 as DFQATT and CDR2 as SNEGSKA (reference sequence). The CDR3 protein is CSATDTYEQYF. The CDR3 DNA follows: TGCAGTGCTACAGATACCTACGAGCAGTACTTC.

The V gene is TRBV19, the J gene TRBJ1-1; TRBD1 matches 8 bases. Germline V gives CDR1 LNHDA, CDR2 SQIVND (reference sequence). The CDR3 covers 17 residues. The J segment lost 0 bases and the V segment lost 0 bases, leaving 6 bases of the junction unmatched. Written as DNA, the CDR3 is TGTGCCAGTAGTATAGATCAAGGGGGACAGGTGAACACTGAAGCTTTCTTT. As protein: CASSIDQGGQVNTEAFF.

CDR3 sequence reads: CASSLAWQEAGDSYEQYF. In DNA form, the CDR3 reads TGCGCCAGCAGCTTGGCCTGGCAAGAGGCGGGGGACTCCTACGAGCAGTACTTC. V is TRBV5-1 and J is TRBJ2-7; TRBD2 matches at 7 bases. This CDR3 contains 18 residues. V shed 0 bases, J shed 0 bases, and the junction held 12 bases outside the gene matches. In germline, CDR1 is SGHRS, CDR2 YFSETQ.

The chain employs TRBV2 and TRBJ2-5; 7 nucleotides line up with TRBD1. Germline CDR1 SNHLY, CDR2 FYNNEI. This CDR3 contains 14 residues. With 8 bases clipped from V and 1 base from J, the junction kept 7 bases outside the gene matches. CDR3 sequence (DNA): TGTGCCAGCCGCCGGACAGGATTCCAAGAGACCCAGTACTTC. Encoded protein: CASRRTGFQETQYF.

With regard to this clone: The germline gene is not matched at one end of the junction; a read error may be the cause. The chain links TRBV7-7 to TRBJ2-1; 7 bases map to TRBD2. The V gene's germline CDR1 is SSHAT and CDR2 FNYEAQ (reference sequence). CDR3 length equals 16 residues. The CDR3 nucleotides read TGTGCTAGCAGCGCAAACACTAGCGACTCCTACAATGAGCAGTTCTTC. As protein: CASSANTSDSYNEQFF.

The rearrangement links TRBV19 to TRBJ1-2, with 7 positions matching TRBD1. Per germline, CDR1 LNHDA and CDR2 SQIVND (reference sequence). The junction had 3 bases not matched to a gene; V was cut back by 1 base and J by 4 bases. The CDR3 totals 14 residues. CDR3 loop: CASSIAPGGYGYTF. In DNA, the CDR3 is TGTGCCAGTAGTATAGCCCCAGGGGGCTATGGCTACACCTTC.

The chain combines TRBV4-3 with TRBJ2-2; 8 bases align to TRBD2. The CDR3 spans 19 residues. Trimming cost V 1 base and J 5 bases; bases outside gene matches: 15. The V gene's germline CDR1 is LGHNA and CDR2 YSLEER. CDR3 DNA sequence: TGCGCCAGCAGCCAAGTATATAGCGGGGCCCAGGGTTCGACCGGGGAGCTGTTTTTT. Its translation is CASSQVYSGAQGSTGELFF.

This clone appeared a single time. CDR3 protein: CASSLGTDWETQYF. DNA for the CDR3: TGCGCCAGCAGCTTAGGGACAGATTGGGAGACCCAGTACTTC. The chain is built from TRBV5-1 and TRBJ2-5; 7 bases are shared with TRBD1. V was pared by 2 bases and J by 5 bases, with 6 bases of the junction left unmatched. The CDR3 covers 14 residues. Germline lookup yields CDR1 SGHRS and CDR2 YFSETQ.

This rearrangement joins TRBV13 to TRBJ2-4; D may be TRBD1 (6 bases). Trimming removed 0 bases at V and 5 bases at J, with 17 bases between. This CDR3 region has 17 residues. The germline gives CDR1 PRHDT, CDR2 FYEKMQ (reference sequence). In DNA form, the CDR3 reads TGTGCCAGCAGCTTAGGCCTAAATGAGGCAGGGGAAAACATTCAGTACTTC. It codes for CASSLGLNEAGENIQYF.

This CDR3 reads CASRSSDSNEQFF. DNA for the CDR3: TGTGCCAGCAGGTCCTCGGACTCCAATGAGCAGTTCTTC. The genes are TRBV9 and TRBJ2-1; a weak D match, TRBD2 (5 bases). V gave up 5 bases and J gave up 6 bases, with 12 bases separating them. Germline CDR1 reads SGDLS; CDR2 reads YYNGEE. This CDR3 comprises 13 residues.

The chain couples TRBV27 to TRBJ2-1, with D perhaps matching TRBD2 (6 bases). This CDR3 comprises 14 residues. With 5 bases removed from V and 7 bases from J, the gap between germline ends came to 15 bases. Germline CDR1 is MNHEY and CDR2 is SMNVEV (reference sequence). The CDR3 reads CASSPPRTINEQFF. CDR3 nucleotides: TGTGCCAGCAGTCCACCCCGGACTATTAATGAGCAGTTCTTC.

V gene TRBV25-1 combines with J gene TRBJ2-5; D is uncertain. The ends were cut back, 4 bases at V and 5 bases at J, with 11 bases in the middle. Germline CDR1 and CDR2: MGHDK and SYGVNS. This CDR3 region has 13 residues. CDR3 in DNA: TGTGCCAGCAGTGGGCTTCAGGCTGAGACCCAGTACTTC. This gives the protein CASSGLQAETQYF.

J is TRBJ2-2 and V is TRBV27; maybe TRBD1 (6 bases). Per germline, CDR1 MNHEY and CDR2 SMNVEV (reference sequence). Between the trimmed V and J ends, which lost 5 bases and 5 bases, there was a span of 15 bases. CDR3 length: 15 amino acids. The CDR3 spells CASSLYRVSTGELFF. In DNA form, the CDR3 reads TGTGCCAGCAGTCTTTACAGGGTATCAACCGGGGAGCTGTTTTTT.